These 15 T cell receptor beta chains share one sample of origin, sequenced in a study of blood T cell repertoires in COVID-19. Sequencing used immunoSEQ multiplex PCR; TCRdb keeps in-frame clones, though not all of them. In the table there are 270,000 or so clones, less than 90% of which are singletons. Material for sequencing was peripheral blood. Receptor source: a human donor in a cohort sampled during active COVID-19.

The J gene is TRBJ2-3, the V gene TRBV4-3, with D maybe TRBD1 (6 bases). The CDR3 covers 15 residues. The V and J ends lost 2 bases and 3 bases respectively, with 12 bases between them. Germline assignment: CDR1 LGHNA and CDR2 YSLEER. CDR3 sequence (DNA): TGCGCCAGCAGCCAACAGGGAAGGGGGACAGATACGCAGTATTTT. Protein: CASSQQGRGTDTQYF.

The J gene is TRBJ1-1, the V gene TRBV5-4; D not certain. Germline CDR1 and CDR2: SGHNT and YYREEE (reference sequence). Trimming cost V 0 bases and J 4 bases, with 10 bases left between them. The CDR3 runs 14 residues. CDR3 loop: CASSLDNRVTEAFF. The CDR3 nucleotides read TGTGCCAGCAGCTTGGACAATCGGGTCACTGAAGCTTTCTTT.

The chain has TRBV15 and TRBJ2-4; D is possibly TRBD1 (5 bases). Germline V CDR1 and CDR2: LNHNV, YYDKDF (reference sequence). This CDR3 comprises 14 residues. The ends were cut back, 4 bases at V and 0 bases at J, with 7 bases in the middle. CDR3 DNA sequence: TGTGCCACCAGCACACAGGTAGCCAAAAACATTCAGTACTTC. It codes for CATSTQVAKNIQYF.

This clone turned up a few times. V gene TRBV7-9 combines with J gene TRBJ1-1; D uncertain. Trimming shortened V by 3 bases and J by 5 bases, and 10 bases separated the two germline ends. The CDR3 has 13 amino acids. Germline V gene data show CDR1 as SEHNR and CDR2 as FQNEAQ (reference sequence). Written as DNA, the CDR3 is TGTGCCAGCAGCTTCGAGGCGAAGACTGAAGCTTTCTTT. It codes for CASSFEAKTEAFF.

This chain connects TRBV3-1 (or the pseudogene TRBV3-2) to TRBJ2-3, with 9 bases fitting TRBD1. Losses at the gene ends were 4 bases for V and 2 bases for J; bases not matched to a gene: 7. This CDR3 has 16 amino acids. CDR1 and CDR2 (germline): LGHDT, YNNKEL (reference sequence). The CDR3 DNA sequence: TGTGCCAGCAGCCGTTACAGGGGGCGGGACACAGATACGCAGTATTTT. Amino acids: CASSRYRGRDTDTQYF.

This clone occurred once. The chain combines TRBV5-1 with TRBJ2-3; 7 bases are a match to TRBD2. Germline CDR1 SGHRS, CDR2 YFSETQ. The CDR3 sequence is 15 residues long. With 0 bases clipped from V and 3 bases from J, the junction kept 4 bases outside the gene matches. In DNA form, the CDR3 reads TGCGCCAGCAGCTTGGTCGGCGGGAGAACAGATACGCAGTATTTT. Protein product: CASSLVGGRTDTQYF.

This clone has more than one count but fewer than ten. The chain recombines TRBV18 with TRBJ1-5, with 7 nucleotides matching TRBD1. Germline CDR1 reads KGHSH; CDR2 reads LQKENI. The J segment lost 4 bases and the V segment lost 9 bases, leaving 6 bases of the junction unmatched. The CDR3 extends over 13 amino acids. The CDR3 loop is CASATGVNQPQHF. Here the CDR3 DNA reads TGTGCCAGTGCCACAGGGGTAAATCAGCCCCAGCATTTT.

This chain uses TRBV28 with TRBJ2-1; 9 bases map to TRBD2. This CDR3 has 14 amino acids. The V segment lost 2 bases and the J segment 4 bases; nucleotides outside the gene matches: 0. Germline V gene sequence: CDR1 MDHEN, CDR2 SYDVKM. The DNA for the CDR3 is TGTGCCAGCAGTTTACTAGCGGGATACAATGAGCAGTTCTTC. Protein sequence: CASSLLAGYNEQFF.

Worth noting for this clone: At the DNA level, this CDR3 is encoded by other sequences in the same sample as well. The CDR3 protein is CASSPSNEKLFF. CDR3 in DNA: TGTGCCAGCTCACCCTCTAATGAAAAACTGTTTTTT. This chain connects TRBV18 to TRBJ1-4; D is undetermined. CDR3 length: 12 residues. Deletions cut 3 bases from V and 3 bases from J, with 2 bases between. CDR1 is KGHSH and CDR2 is LQKENI in the germline V gene.

The gene calls are TRBV5-1 and TRBJ2-3; the match to TRBD1 covers 7 bases. Germline lookup yields CDR1 SGHRS and CDR2 YFSETQ. The CDR3 has 15 residues. Trimming removed 4 bases from V and 1 base from J; junction bases left unmatched: 6. CDR3 in amino acids: CASSAPDRGTDTQYF. CDR3 bases: TGCGCCAGCAGCGCTCCCGACAGGGGCACAGATACGCAGTATTTT.

This sequence joins TRBV7-9 and TRBJ1-6; tentatively, D is TRBD1 (5 bases). Germline loops: CDR1 SEHNR, CDR2 FQNEAQ (reference sequence). V was clipped by 3 bases and J by 7 bases, with 16 bases between them. The CDR3 length is 16 residues. The CDR3 coding sequence is TGTGCCAGCAGCTTGGGGGATGGGAGGCTGAATTCACCCCTCCACTTT. Its protein product is CASSLGDGRLNSPLHF. The full variable domain, completed using reference TRBV7-9 and TRBJ1-6, is DTGVSQNPRHKITKRGQNVTFRCDPISEHNRLYWYRQTLGQGPEFLTYFQNEAQLEKSRLLSDRFSAERPKGSFSTLEIQRTEQGDSAMYLCASSLGDGRLNSPLHFGNGTRLTVT.

This rearrangement joins TRBV13 to TRBJ2-3, with 11 bases fitting TRBD2. Unmatched junction bases numbered 34, after V lost 10 bases and J lost 1 base. The CDR3 is made up of 24 amino acids. Looked up from germline, CDR1 is PRHDT and CDR2 is FYEKMQ (reference sequence). The CDR3 sequence: CANNFGRAGASLRSGRGGTDTQYF. Here the CDR3 DNA reads TGTGCCAACAACTTTGGCCGAGCAGGAGCCTCACTACGTAGCGGGAGGGGTGGCACAGATACGCAGTATTTT.

The chain recombines TRBV5-1 with TRBJ2-1; the match to TRBD2 covers 9 bases. Germline V gene data show CDR1 as SGHRS and CDR2 as YFSETQ. The V segment lost 3 bases and the J segment 0 bases; nucleotides outside the gene matches: 7. CDR3 length equals 17 residues. This CDR3 reads CASSSLAGPSSYNEQFF. The CDR3 DNA reads TGCGCCAGCAGCTCGCTAGCGGGACCTAGCTCCTACAATGAGCAGTTCTTC.

V gene TRBV5-1 combines with J gene TRBJ2-1; 8 bases fit TRBD2. The junction had 11 bases not matched to a gene; V was cut back by 2 bases and J by 10 bases. CDR1 is SGHRS and CDR2 is YFSETQ in the germline V gene. The CDR3 has 15 residues. The CDR3 here is CASSFSGLAGPEQFF. As DNA, the CDR3 is TGCGCCAGCAGCTTCAGCGGTCTAGCGGGTCCAGAGCAGTTCTTC. Looking up the rest from reference TRBV5-1 and TRBJ2-1 gives the full variable domain: KAGVTQTPRYLIKTRGQQVTLSCSPISGHRSVSWYQQTPGQGLQFLFEYFSETQRNKGNFPGRFSGRQFSNSRSEMNVSTLELGDSALYLCASSFSGLAGPEQFFGPGTRLTVL.

The chain employs TRBV5-5 and TRBJ1-5; maybe TRBD1 (5 bases). V lost 0 bases to trimming and J lost 4 bases, with 8 bases between them. This CDR3 is built from 14 residues. Germline CDR1 is SGHKS and CDR2 is YYEKEE (reference sequence). This CDR3 is CASSLERGNQPQHF. DNA of the CDR3: TGTGCCAGCAGCTTGGAGCGGGGGAATCAGCCCCAGCATTTT.